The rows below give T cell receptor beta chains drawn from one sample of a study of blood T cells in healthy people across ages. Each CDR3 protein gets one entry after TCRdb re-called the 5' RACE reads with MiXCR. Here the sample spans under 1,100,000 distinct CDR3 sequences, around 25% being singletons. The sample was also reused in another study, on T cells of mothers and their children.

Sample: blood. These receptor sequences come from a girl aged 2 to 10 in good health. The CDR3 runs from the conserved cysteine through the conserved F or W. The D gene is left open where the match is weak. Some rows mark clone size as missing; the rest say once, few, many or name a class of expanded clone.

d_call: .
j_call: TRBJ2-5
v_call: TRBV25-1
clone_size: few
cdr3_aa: CASSDGGYPETQYF
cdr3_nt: TGTGCCAGCAGTGATGGTGGCTACCCGGAGACCCAGTACTTC

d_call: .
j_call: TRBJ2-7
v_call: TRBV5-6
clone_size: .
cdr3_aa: CASSFTTKGGYEQYF
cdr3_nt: TGTGCCAGCAGCTTCACGACGAAGGGGGGTTACGAGCAGTACTTC

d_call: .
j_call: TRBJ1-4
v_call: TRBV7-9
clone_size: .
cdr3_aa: CASSQVTEEKLFF
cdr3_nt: TGTGCCAGCAGCCAAGTGACGGAGGAAAAACTGTTTTTT

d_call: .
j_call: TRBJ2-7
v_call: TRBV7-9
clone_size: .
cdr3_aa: CASSGRLRAYEQYF
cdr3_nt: TGTGCCAGCAGCGGTCGACTGAGGGCCTACGAGCAGTACTTC

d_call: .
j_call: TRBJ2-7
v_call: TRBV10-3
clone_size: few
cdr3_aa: CAISWDTTYEQYF
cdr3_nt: TGTGCCATCAGTTGGGACACAACCTACGAGCAGTACTTC

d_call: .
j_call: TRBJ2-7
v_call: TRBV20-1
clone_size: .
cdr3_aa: CSASEGTEQYF
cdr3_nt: TGCAGTGCTAGTGAGGGTACCGAGCAGTACTTC

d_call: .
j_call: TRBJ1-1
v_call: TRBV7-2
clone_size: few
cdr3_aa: CASSLGEGFTEAFF
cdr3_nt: TGTGCCAGCAGCTTAGGGGAGGGGTTCACTGAAGCTTTCTTT

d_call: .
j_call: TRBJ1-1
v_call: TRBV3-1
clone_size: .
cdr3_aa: CASSQGVPNTEAFF
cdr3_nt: TGTGCCAGCAGCCAGGGGGTACCGAACACTGAAGCTTTCTTT

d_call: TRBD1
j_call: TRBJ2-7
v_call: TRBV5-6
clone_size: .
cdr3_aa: CASRLTGGNYEQYF
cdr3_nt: TGTGCCAGCAGACTGACAGGGGGGAACTACGAGCAGTACTTT

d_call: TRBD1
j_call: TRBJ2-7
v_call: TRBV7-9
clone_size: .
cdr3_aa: CASNNPGTGSYEQYF
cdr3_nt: TGTGCCAGCAACAATCCCGGGACAGGCAGCTACGAGCAGTACTTC

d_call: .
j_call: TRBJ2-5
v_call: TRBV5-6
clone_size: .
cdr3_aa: CASSFLTKETQYF
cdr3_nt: TGTGCCAGCAGCTTTTTGACGAAAGAGACCCAGTACTTC

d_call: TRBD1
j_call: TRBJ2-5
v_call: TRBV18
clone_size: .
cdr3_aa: CASSRRDRQETQYF
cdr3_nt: TGTGCCAGCTCGCGCCGGGACAGACAAGAGACCCAGTACTTC

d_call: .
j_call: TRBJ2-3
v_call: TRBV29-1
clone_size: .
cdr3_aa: CSVEAGKGTDTQYF
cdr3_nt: TGCAGCGTTGAAGCGGGGAAGGGCACAGATACGCAGTATTTT

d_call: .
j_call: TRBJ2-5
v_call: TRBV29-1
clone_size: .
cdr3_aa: CSVISKSRWETQYF
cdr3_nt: TGCAGCGTTATCTCGAAGAGCCGGTGGGAGACCCAGTACTTC